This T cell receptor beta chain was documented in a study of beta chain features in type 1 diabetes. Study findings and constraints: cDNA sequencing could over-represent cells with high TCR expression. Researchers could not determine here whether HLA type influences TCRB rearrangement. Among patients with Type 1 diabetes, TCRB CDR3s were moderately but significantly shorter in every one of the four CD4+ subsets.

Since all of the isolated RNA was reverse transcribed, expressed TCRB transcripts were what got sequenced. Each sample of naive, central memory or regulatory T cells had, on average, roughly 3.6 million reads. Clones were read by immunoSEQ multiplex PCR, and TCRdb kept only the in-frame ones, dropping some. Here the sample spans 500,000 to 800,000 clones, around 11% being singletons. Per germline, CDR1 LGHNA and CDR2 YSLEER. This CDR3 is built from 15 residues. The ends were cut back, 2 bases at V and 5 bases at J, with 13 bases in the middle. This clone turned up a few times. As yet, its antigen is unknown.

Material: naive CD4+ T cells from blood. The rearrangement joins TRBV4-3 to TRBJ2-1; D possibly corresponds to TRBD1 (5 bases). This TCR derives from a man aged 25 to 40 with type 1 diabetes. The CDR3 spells CASSQMPGPNNEQFF. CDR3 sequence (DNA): TGCGCCAGCAGCCAAATGCCAGGGCCCAACAATGAGCAGTTCTTC.